The clone carrying this TCR beta chain occurred many times. Source study methods: To classify distant metastasis in papillary thyroid cancer, a model was built from CDR3 differences across clinicopathological groups. MiXCR re-clonotyped the PCR reads for TCRdb. For this entry, the V and J calls and clone size follow TCRdb and not the study's own pipeline. Seen here are 20,000 to 25,000 clones, more than 12% observed once, and the top ten hold about 15%. This sample is drawn from a study of metastatic and nonmetastatic thyroid tumors. At the level of the study: Comparison of repertoires was carried out across blood and tumor or nodule tissue from malignant and benign thyroid patients.

Not a single patient had been given any form of treatment at any point before undergoing thyroid surgery. V was trimmed by 1 base and J by 0 bases, leaving 5 bases between them. CDR3 length: 14 residues. Germline CDR1 and CDR2: SGDLS and YYNGEE. The origin of this receptor is a female donor with papillary thyroid cancer or a benign thyroid nodule (not recorded which). Some clones in this sample may be carry-over from other donors' samples. The V gene is TRBV9, the J gene TRBJ1-3; no definite D call. The specimen sequenced was tumor tissue. The CDR3 coding sequence is TGTGCCAGCAGCGTAATTGACTCTGGAAACACCATATATTTT. Encoded protein: CASSVIDSGNTIYF.